Following are 31 T cell receptor beta chains from one sample sequenced in a study of blood T cell repertoires in COVID-19. Data came from immunoSEQ multiplex PCR; TCRdb stores just in-frame clones and leaves some out. This sample has under 80,000 clones, with roughly nine tenths found just once. The sample was peripheral blood. These receptors were collected from a man aged 50-59 years with active COVID-19.

This clone was detected once. This chain joins TRBV5-1 and TRBJ2-1; 7 nucleotides match TRBD1. Germline V gene data show CDR1 as SGHRS and CDR2 as YFSETQ. CDR3 length: 18 amino acids. V gave up 3 bases and J gave up 3 bases; unmatched junction bases: 15. Written as DNA, the CDR3 is TGCGCCAGCAGCTGGAATACAGGGGCCAACGGGTACTACAATGAGCAGTTCTTC. It encodes CASSWNTGANGYYNEQFF.

The chain recombines TRBV15 with TRBJ1-5; TRBD1 agrees at 7 bases. Trimming cost V 3 bases and J 5 bases; bases outside gene matches: 4. Germline V gene lookup returns CDR1 LNHNV and CDR2 YYDKDF (reference sequence). This CDR3 spans 14 amino acids. In nucleotides, the CDR3 is TGTGCCACCAGCAGGACAGGGAGTGATCAGCCCCAGCATTTT. It codes for CATSRTGSDQPQHF. The full variable domain, with the rest looked up from reference TRBV15 and TRBJ1-5, is DAMVIQNPRYQVTQFGKPVTLSCSQTLNHNVMYWYQQKSSQAPKLLFHYYDKDFNNEADTPDNFQSRRPNTSFCFLDIRSPGLGDTAMYLCATSRTGSDQPQHFGDGTRLSIL.

The V gene is TRBV9, the J gene TRBJ1-3, with 7 positions matching TRBD1. Trimming took 0 bases from V and 3 from J; bases not matched to a gene: 6. The CDR3 sequence is 16 residues long. CDR1 is SGDLS and CDR2 is YYNGEE in the germline V gene. The CDR3 DNA follows: TGTGCCAGCAGCGTAGCCGGGGACAGCTTTGGAAACACCATATATTTT. This codes for CASSVAGDSFGNTIYF.

This clone has only a few counts. CDR3 DNA sequence: TGTGCCAGCAGCACATACCGGGGGGCCTATGGCTACACCTTC. Translating gives CASSTYRGAYGYTF. The chain joins TRBV2 to TRBJ1-2, with a tentative D call TRBD1 (6 bases). Germline V lookup: CDR1 SNHLY, CDR2 FYNNEI. The CDR3 length is 14 residues. The V end was cut by 6 bases, the J end by 4 bases, with 15 bases between.

This clone occurred a few times. The chain combines TRBV5-4 with TRBJ2-7, with 7 bases that match TRBD2. Germline-derived CDR1 and CDR2 are SGHNT and YYREEE (reference sequence). V was pared by 7 bases and J by 7 bases, with 5 bases of the junction left unmatched. This CDR3 contains 11 residues. The CDR3 region is CASGRVGEQYF. In DNA, the CDR3 is TGTGCCAGCGGGAGGGTAGGGGAGCAGTACTTC.

Points on this clone: Other DNA sequences of this sample code for an identical CDR3. The chain combines TRBV11-1 with TRBJ1-1; possibly TRBD1 for D (5 bases). CDR1 and CDR2 (germline): SGHAT, FQDESV (reference sequence). The CDR3 contains 15 residues. The V end was cut by 1 base, the J end by 2 bases, with 11 bases between. The CDR3 nucleotides are TGTGCCAGCAGCTTAGGTGACAGAGGTAACACTGAAGCTTTCTTT. The encoded protein is CASSLGDRGNTEAFF.

Here the CDR3 DNA reads TGTGCCAGCAGCAAGTTCGTTCTAGCGGGAGTAACCGGGGAGCTGTTTTTT. This codes for CASSKFVLAGVTGELFF. This chain joins TRBV21-1 and TRBJ2-2; no DNA check was done on the table's D call, TRBD2. TRBV21-1 is a pseudogene. This CDR3 region has 17 residues.

V gene TRBV11-3 combines with J gene TRBJ1-4; D remains ambiguous. Germline V gives CDR1 SGHNT, CDR2 YENEEA. The CDR3 has 15 amino acids. Trimming took 4 bases from V and 4 from J, leaving 13 bases between them. CDR3 sequence: CASSSRREDNEKLFF. The CDR3 DNA reads as TGTGCCAGCAGCTCCCGTAGGGAGGATAATGAAAAACTGTTTTTT.

This clone was found a few times. The chain is built from TRBV4-2 and TRBJ2-7; 10 bases match TRBD2. The V gene end was trimmed by 0 bases and the J gene end by 3 bases; junction bases not matched to a gene: 5. CDR3 length equals 16 residues. Germline V gene lookup returns CDR1 LGHNA and CDR2 YNFKEQ. Here the CDR3 reads CASSQDSSSGGYEQYF. CDR3 bases: TGTGCCAGCAGCCAAGATAGTTCTAGCGGGGGCTACGAGCAGTACTTC.

The gene calls are TRBV7-6 and TRBJ2-1; 8 bases align to TRBD1. In germline, CDR1 is SGHVS, CDR2 FNYEAQ. The ends lost 6 bases at V and 5 bases at J; junction bases unmatched: 3. This CDR3 region has 13 residues. In DNA, the CDR3 is TGTGCCAGCAGGGGACAGGAGGACAATGAGCAGTTCTTC. The encoded protein is CASRGQEDNEQFF.

The chain joins TRBV3-1 (or the pseudogene TRBV3-2) to TRBJ2-3, with 7 bases fitting TRBD2. J was trimmed by 1 base and V by 11 bases; bases with no gene match: 9. Germline-derived CDR1 and CDR2 are LGHDT and YNNKEL (reference sequence). CDR3 length equals 14 residues. For the CDR3, the DNA is TGTGCCCCAATTAGCGGGTGGGGCACAGATACGCAGTATTTT. It specifies CAPISGWGTDTQYF.

The rearrangement links TRBV7-6 to TRBJ2-7; perhaps TRBD2 as D (5 bases). The V and J ends lost 7 bases and 0 bases respectively, with 16 bases between them. Germline V CDR1 and CDR2: SGHVS, FNYEAQ. CDR3 length: 15 residues. CDR3 sequence: CASTVLPGSSYEQYF. The CDR3 region has the DNA TGTGCCAGCACCGTCCTGCCGGGAAGCTCCTACGAGCAGTACTTC.

The chain joins TRBV6-2 or TRBV6-3 to TRBJ2-6, with D unresolved. Germline V CDR1 and CDR2: MNHEY, SVGEGT. This CDR3 has 15 amino acids. V lost 2 bases and J lost 2, with 7 bases in between. The CDR3 nucleotides read TGTGCCAGCAGTTACGAGAGTGCTGGGGCCAACGTCCTGACTTTC. Protein product: CASSYESAGANVLTF.

This chain joins TRBV18 and TRBJ1-1; D is possibly TRBD1 (5 bases). The CDR3 has 13 residues. Per germline, CDR1 KGHSH and CDR2 LQKENI. V was trimmed by 8 bases and J by 0 bases, leaving 10 bases between them. The CDR3 sequence: CASTDSLNTEAFF. The CDR3 nucleotides read TGTGCCAGCACTGACAGCCTGAACACTGAAGCTTTCTTT.

This chain uses TRBV12-3 or TRBV12-4 with TRBJ1-2; 7 bases line up with TRBD1. This CDR3 is built from 12 residues. V shed 7 bases and J 4 bases; nucleotides not matched to a gene: 3. CDR3 DNA: TGTGCCAGCACTCGACAGGGCTATGGCTACACCTTC. Encoded protein: CASTRQGYGYTF.

V and J are TRBV23-1 and TRBJ2-5, with a tentative D call TRBD2 (5 bases). TRBV23-1 counts as an open reading frame of uncertain function. The CDR3 covers 9 residues. V was pared by 10 bases and J by 5 bases, with 5 bases between. The CDR3 coding sequence is TGCGCCAAGCGGGAGACCCAGTACTTC. Protein sequence: CAKRETQYF.

This chain connects TRBV2 to TRBJ2-5; 7 nucleotides match TRBD2. V dropped 6 bases and J dropped 9; count of bases not matched to a gene: 31. Germline CDR1 and CDR2: SNHLY and FYNNEI. The CDR3 contains 20 residues. CDR3 sequence: CASRGTRRGSPGRLVLAQYF. In nucleotides, the CDR3 is TGTGCCAGCAGGGGGACTCGACGCGGGAGCCCTGGCCGTTTGGTTTTGGCCCAGTACTTC.

The CDR3 loop reads CASSFLRSQKTQYF. The CDR3 nucleotides are TGTGCCAGCAGTTTCCTCCGCAGTCAGAAGACCCAGTACTTC. The chain links TRBV11-2 to TRBJ2-5; unclear D gene. V was pared by 6 bases and J by 6 bases, with 17 bases between. The length of the CDR3 is 14 residues. Looked up from germline, CDR1 is SGHAT and CDR2 is FQNNGV. Looking up the rest from reference TRBV11-2 and TRBJ2-5 gives the full variable domain: EAGVAQSPRYKIIEKRQSVAFWCNPISGHATLYWYQQILGQGPKLLIQFQNNGVVDDSQLPKDRFSAERLKGVDSTLKIQPAKLEDSAVYLCASSFLRSQKTQYFGPGTRLLVL.

The V and J genes are TRBV4-1 and TRBJ1-6, with a possible D match to TRBD1 (5 bases). CDR3 size: 16 residues. V gave up 0 bases and J gave up 3 bases, with 9 bases separating them. Germline V CDR1 and CDR2: MGHRA, YSYEKL. CDR3 sequence reads: CASSQEADSYNSPLHF. DNA of the CDR3: TGCGCCAGCAGCCAAGAGGCTGACAGCTATAATTCACCCCTCCACTTT.

This rearrangement joins TRBV29-1 to TRBJ1-1, with a possible D match to TRBD1 (5 bases). The CDR3 totals 12 residues. CDR1 and CDR2 from the germline V gene are SQVTM and ANQGSEA. Trimming took 6 bases from V and 10 from J, leaving 18 bases between them. CDR3 region: CSVGSTGDGAFF. The CDR3 DNA follows: TGCAGCGTGGGAAGTACGGGGGATGGAGCTTTCTTT.

J is TRBJ2-7 and V is TRBV27; D gene uncertain. The CDR3 totals 14 residues. From germline, CDR1 is MNHEY and CDR2 SMNVEV (reference sequence). Trimming shortened V by 3 bases and J by 0 bases, and 9 bases separated the two germline ends. The CDR3, as DNA: TGTGCCAGCAGTTTGGGCAGGTACTCCTACGAGCAGTACTTC. Its translation is CASSLGRYSYEQYF.

The rearrangement uses TRBV25-1 and TRBJ1-4, with D perhaps matching TRBD1 (5 bases). CDR3 length equals 16 residues. Germline loops: CDR1 MGHDK, CDR2 SYGVNS. The germline V and J ends were trimmed by 3 bases and 0 bases, with 11 bases remaining between them. Here the CDR3 reads CASSDRSRATNEKLFF. Written as DNA, the CDR3 is TGTGCCAGCAGTGATCGTTCCAGGGCAACTAATGAAAAACTGTTTTTT.

V gene TRBV7-9 combines with J gene TRBJ2-7; D may be TRBD2 (6 bases). V shed 0 bases and J shed 9 bases, with 9 bases lying between them. The CDR3 runs to 12 residues. Germline assignment: CDR1 SEHNR and CDR2 FQNEAQ (reference sequence). The CDR3 reads CASSLAEGLQYF. The CDR3 bases are TGTGCCAGCAGCTTAGCGGAGGGGCTGCAGTACTTC.

The chain uses TRBV5-1 and TRBJ2-2, with D possibly matching TRBD1 (6 bases). The germline V and J ends were trimmed by 2 bases and 1 base, with 6 bases remaining between them. CDR3 length equals 14 residues. Germline V lookup: CDR1 SGHRS, CDR2 YFSETQ. CDR3 nucleotide sequence: TGCGCCAGCAGCTTACAGGGGAACACCGGGGAGCTGTTTTTT. Its protein is CASSLQGNTGELFF.

This clone was detected only once. The chain couples TRBV18 to TRBJ2-7; 7 bases align to TRBD1. CDR3 length: 12 amino acids. Per germline, CDR1 KGHSH and CDR2 LQKENI. The V and J ends lost 6 bases and 4 bases, in that order; junction bases with no gene match: 3. CDR3 DNA sequence: TGTGCCAGCTCCCTGGACAGGTACGAGCAGTACTTC. It yields the protein CASSLDRYEQYF.

The chain employs TRBV7-3 and TRBJ2-3; D not certain. V was clipped by 5 bases and J by 2 bases, with 5 bases between them. This CDR3 region has 12 residues. CDR1 SGHTA and CDR2 FQGTGA come from the germline V gene. CDR3 nucleotide sequence: TGTGCCAGCAGCCCCAACACAGATACGCAGTATTTT. Protein sequence: CASSPNTDTQYF.

The chain carries TRBV27 and TRBJ1-6; TRBD1 agrees at 9 bases. The ends lost 6 bases at V and 10 bases at J; junction bases unmatched: 16. The CDR3 is 17 residues long. CDR1 is MNHEY and CDR2 is SMNVEV in the germline V gene (reference sequence). The CDR3 sequence is CASSLTGTGTGRSPLHF. The CDR3 DNA reads TGTGCCAGCAGCCTAACTGGGACCGGGACAGGGCGGTCACCCCTCCACTTT.

This clone was observed a few times. The chain combines TRBV7-6 with TRBJ2-7; 16 bases agree with TRBD2. Per the germline V gene, CDR1 is SGHVS and CDR2 is FNYEAQ. The length of the CDR3 is 18 residues. With 5 bases clipped from V and 2 bases from J, the junction kept 9 bases outside the gene matches. CDR3 region: CASSASDGTSGRAYEQYF. DNA for the CDR3: TGTGCCAGCAGCGCGAGCGATGGGACTAGCGGGAGGGCCTACGAGCAGTACTTC.

The J gene is TRBJ1-2, the V gene TRBV19, with 8 bases aligning to TRBD1. The CDR3 is 14 residues long. The germline CDR1 and CDR2 sequences are LNHDA and SQIVND (reference sequence). V gave up 7 bases and J gave up 1 base; unmatched junction bases: 5. The CDR3 DNA reads TGTGCCAGTAAGGCAGGGGGCAATAACTATGGCTACACCTTC. This encodes CASKAGGNNYGYTF.

This sequence joins TRBV11-2 and TRBJ2-5; TRBD1 agrees at 9 bases. V was pared by 2 bases and J by 1 base, with 5 bases of the junction left unmatched. Germline loops: CDR1 SGHAT, CDR2 FQNNGV. This CDR3 has 16 amino acids. The CDR3 loop reads CASSLRTGASQETQYF. CDR3 nucleotides: TGTGCCAGCAGCTTAAGGACAGGGGCTTCCCAAGAGACCCAGTACTTC.

The table lists this clone with a count of one. This sequence joins TRBV28 and TRBJ2-7, with D hard to call. This CDR3 is built from 14 residues. From germline, CDR1 is MDHEN and CDR2 SYDVKM. The germline V and J ends were trimmed by 5 bases and 2 bases, with 13 bases remaining between them. CDR3 sequence (DNA): TGTGCCAGCAGTCCGCGAAATAACCCCTACGAGCAGTACTTC. The encoded protein is CASSPRNNPYEQYF.